This T cell receptor (beta chain) was recorded in a study of blood T cell repertoires in COVID-19. Authors' processing steps: Amplification from reference gene primers served as the basis for estimated nucleated cell counts. Using immunoSEQ multiplex PCR, the repertoire was profiled, and TCRdb retains in-frame clones only, with some absent. For V, J and clone size, that table is used; D and trimming come from the DNA. Altogether about 200,000 clones are present, approximately 90% being singletons, with the ten largest covering about 6.3%. The ends lost 1 base at V and 10 bases at J; junction bases unmatched: 12. Germline CDR1 LNHDA, CDR2 SQIVND (reference sequence). CDR3 size: 18 residues.

Source material: peripheral blood. J is TRBJ1-6 and V is TRBV19; 11 positions match TRBD1. This sequence was found in a man between 35 and 55 years old with active or convalescent COVID-19. In nucleotides, the CDR3 is TGTGCCAGTAGTATAGCTTGGACAGGGGGCGTGATAAAATCACCCCTCCACTTT. It specifies CASSIAWTGGVIKSPLHF.